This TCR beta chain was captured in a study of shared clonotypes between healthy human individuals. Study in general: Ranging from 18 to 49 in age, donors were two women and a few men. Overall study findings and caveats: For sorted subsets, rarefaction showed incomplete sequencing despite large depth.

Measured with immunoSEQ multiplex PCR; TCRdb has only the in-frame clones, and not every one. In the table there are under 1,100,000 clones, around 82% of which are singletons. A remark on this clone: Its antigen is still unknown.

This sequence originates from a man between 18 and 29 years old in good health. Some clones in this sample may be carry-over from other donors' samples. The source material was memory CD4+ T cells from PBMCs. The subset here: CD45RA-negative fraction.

CDR3 DNA: TGTGCCAGCTCACCAAAGACGTCCCCTACCAACTATGGCTACACCTTC. It is translated as CASSPKTSPTNYGYTF. This chain uses TRBV18 with TRBJ1-2; D is uncertain. This CDR3 region has 16 residues. Germline assignment: CDR1 KGHSH and CDR2 LQKENI. V was pared by 2 bases and J by 2 bases, with 15 bases between.